This T cell receptor (beta chain) was recorded in a study of cytomegalovirus exposure and HLA in healthy donors. Study observations and caveats: Most TCR sequences showed up rarely, but some public TCRs showed up in many donors. Sequences of the TCR beta chain were said to predict the HLA-A and HLA-B alleles of most subjects accurately. As was reported, the classifier diagnosed cytomegalovirus status with high specificity and sensitivity.

Both 60 Vbeta primers and 13 Jbeta primers went into the PCR. Clones were read by immunoSEQ multiplex PCR, and TCRdb kept only the in-frame ones, dropping some. The profile shows about 160,000 clones, 70% to 90% of them singletons. Details on this clone: Its target is not known.

Donors showed nominal health when sampled, although they likely had unrecorded immune exposures. Between the trimmed V and J ends, which lost 3 bases and 5 bases, there was a span of 10 bases. The CDR3 covers 13 residues. The germline CDR1 and CDR2 sequences are SGHNT and YENEEA. The receptor comes from a woman in her 30s in good health and CMV-seronegative. Sequences were obtained from PBMCs. The V and J genes are TRBV11-3 and TRBJ2-5; D unclear. CDR3 sequence (DNA): TGTGCCAGCAGCTTCCCAGGCGAGGAGACCCAGTACTTC. Its protein product is CASSFPGEETQYF.